A selection of T cell receptor beta chains follows, all from one sample in a study of T cell repertoires in cytomegalovirus infection. TCRdb fed the reads into MiXCR, producing one record per CDR3 protein. The repertoire holds 750,000 to 900,000 distinct CDR3 sequences, with just under 30% as singletons. Which antigens these TCRs recognize remains unknown. The sequencing used cultured CD8+ T cells from PBMCs, collected from culture after CMV antigen stimulation. These TCRs come from a human donor in good health (CMV status not recorded). Some clones in this sample may be carry-over from other donors' samples. Each CDR3 is given with its conserved first and last residue. D genes are given only for firm matches. The size entry is marked missing in some rows and otherwise reads once, few, many or a size class.

j_call clone_size d_call v_call cdr3_nt cdr3_aa
TRBJ1-1 few NA TRBV6-1 TGTGCCAGCAGTCCAGACCCTCAGACAGGTCCTGAAGCTTTCTTT CASSPDPQTGPEAFF
TRBJ2-2 few NA TRBV19 TGTGCCAGTAGTATTAACAGCCTCACCGGGGAGCTGTTTTTT CASSINSLTGELFF
TRBJ2-3 once TRBD2 TRBV28 TGTGCCAGCACCTGGCGGGGGGGCGGGTTCGGGGATACGCAGTATTTT CASTWRGGGFGDTQYF
TRBJ2-3 few TRBD1 TRBV27 TGTGCCAGCAGTTTGCCGGGACAGGGTCGAACAGATACGCAGTATTTT CASSLPGQGRTDTQYF
TRBJ1-6 NA NA TRBV4-3 TGCGCCAGCAGCCAAGATCGACTGGGGTACTATAATTCACCCCTCCACTTT CASSQDRLGYYNSPLHF
TRBJ2-1 NA TRBD1 TRBV2 TGTGCCAGCAGTGAGAGGACAGGGGGCCATGAGCAGTTCTTC CASSERTGGHEQFF
TRBJ1-5 few NA TRBV13 TGTGCCAGCAGCTTCCGACGGGGTGGCCAGCCCCAGCATTTT CASSFRRGGQPQHF
TRBJ2-3 many TRBD1 TRBV7-2 TGTGCCAGCAGCTCCCCAGGGGGCATTCGGACAGATACGCAGTATTTT CASSSPGGIRTDTQYF
TRBJ1-3 few NA TRBV7-9 TGTGCCAGCAGCTTCGATACAGGAGCTGGAAACACCATATATTTT CASSFDTGAGNTIYF
TRBJ2-1 few NA TRBV14 TGTGCCAGCAGCCAAGATTCGTCAGTCTACAATGAGCAGTTCTTC CASSQDSSVYNEQFF
TRBJ2-1 NA NA TRBV11-3 TGTGCCAGCAGCTCCCGAGGACAGCCCAATGAGCAGTTCTTC CASSSRGQPNEQFF
TRBJ1-6 few NA TRBV4-3 TGCGCCAGCAGCCAAGCCGCTTACAGCCTAAGAGATTCACCCCTCCACTTT CASSQAAYSLRDSPLHF
TRBJ2-5 NA TRBD1 TRBV29-1 TGCAGCGTCCCCCCCCCGGGACAGGGGCTACAAGAGACCCAGTACTTC CSVPPPGQGLQETQYF
TRBJ2-7 many TRBD1 TRBV7-9 TGTGCCAGCAGCGCCAACCCACCGAAGACAGGGAGTGAAGAGCAGTACTTC CASSANPPKTGSEEQYF
TRBJ2-5 NA NA TRBV11-2 TGTGCCAGCAGCTTAGTAAAAAGGGGCCAAGAGACCCAGTACTTC CASSLVKRGQETQYF
TRBJ1-2 NA NA TRBV6-5 TGTGCTACCTCACAGAACTATGGCTACACCTTC CATSQNYGYTF
TRBJ1-1 few NA TRBV7-8 TGTGCCAGCAGCAGTGTGGGGGGCACTGAAGCTTTCTTT CASSSVGGTEAFF
TRBJ2-1 few TRBD2 TRBV7-6 TGTGCCAGCAGCTGGACTAGCGGGGGACAAAACAATGAGCAGTTCTTC CASSWTSGGQNNEQFF
TRBJ1-2 NA NA TRBV4-1 TGCGCCAGCAGCCAAGAAGGCCCCCGGGCAGGGAAGACCTTC CASSQEGPRAGKTF
TRBJ2-5 few TRBD2 TRBV15 TGTGCCACCAGCGGCGATCCCCTAGCGGGGGGGTGGGAGACCCAGTACTTC CATSGDPLAGGWETQYF
TRBJ1-1 few NA TRBV7-9 TGTGCCAGCGGCCCTCAGGGGCGCACTGAAGCTTTCTTT CASGPQGRTEAFF
TRBJ2-7 NA NA TRBV6-6 TGTGCCAGCAGTTACTCGATGGGGACTCCGGTGAAAGAGCAGTACTTC CASSYSMGTPVKEQYF